Given below is one T cell receptor beta chain in context. Antigen: not known. The PCR had 60 Vbeta and 13 Jbeta primers. The repertoire was sequenced with immunoSEQ multiplex PCR; TCRdb's copy has only in-frame clones and lacks some. The table shows about 95,000 clones, with more than 75% occurring only once. The data were obtained in a study of cytomegalovirus exposure and HLA in healthy donors. Findings and caveats of the study: It was shown in a later analysis that HLA-associated TCR beta chains were more clonally expanded than other, equally common chains.

After removal of 4 bases from V and 8 bases from J, the junction contained 12 bases not matched to a gene. This CDR3 contains 15 residues. The germline gives CDR1 SGHNT, CDR2 YYREEE (reference sequence). Sequenced material: PBMCs. The TCR originated in a man aged 25-40 years in good health and CMV-seropositive. This rearrangement joins TRBV5-4 to TRBJ1-2; 9 bases agree with TRBD1. The CDR3 protein is CASSPRTGAMGGYTF. In DNA, the CDR3 is TGTGCCAGCAGCCCGAGGACAGGGGCGATGGGAGGCTACACCTTC.